This record covers a single T cell receptor (beta chain). Its specificity is unknown. This sample was taken from a study of PD-1 blockade in classical Hodgkin lymphoma. Every one of the patients relapsed after autologous stem cell transplantation (brentuximab vedotin exposure was variable). Profiled with immunoSEQ multiplex PCR; TCRdb holds only in-frame clones, not every one. The data show fewer than 65,000 clones, 90% seen once. Study-wide results and caveats: Newly diagnosed patients and complete responders had comparable diversity at baseline.

This receptor was obtained from a human donor with classical Hodgkin lymphoma. The sample consisted of peripheral blood mononuclear cells (PBMCs), taken at baseline.

CDR3 nucleotides: TGTGCCAGCAGTTTAATATGGGACAGCGGGTCTGGAAAACTGTTTTTT. Amino acids: CASSLIWDSGSGKLFF. The chain couples TRBV28 to TRBJ1-4, with 7 bases fitting TRBD1. J gave up 10 bases and V 2 bases, and 13 bases lay outside the gene matches. Germline loops: CDR1 MDHEN, CDR2 SYDVKM. The CDR3 spans 16 residues.